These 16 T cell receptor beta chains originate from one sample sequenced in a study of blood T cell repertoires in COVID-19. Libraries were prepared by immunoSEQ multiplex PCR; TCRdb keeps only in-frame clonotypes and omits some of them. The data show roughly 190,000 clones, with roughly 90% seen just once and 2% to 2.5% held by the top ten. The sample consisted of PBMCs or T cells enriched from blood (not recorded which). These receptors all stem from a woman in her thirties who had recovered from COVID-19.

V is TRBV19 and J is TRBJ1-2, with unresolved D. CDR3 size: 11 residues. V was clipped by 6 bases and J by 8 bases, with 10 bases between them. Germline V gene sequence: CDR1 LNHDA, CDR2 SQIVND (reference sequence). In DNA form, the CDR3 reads TGTGCCAGTAGGTCCCCGCAGGGCTACACCTTC. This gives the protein CASRSPQGYTF.

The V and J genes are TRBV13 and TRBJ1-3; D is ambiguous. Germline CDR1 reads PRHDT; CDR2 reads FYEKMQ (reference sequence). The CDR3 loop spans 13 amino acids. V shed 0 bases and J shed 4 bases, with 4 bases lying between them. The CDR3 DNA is TGTGCCAGCAGCTTAGGGACAGGAAACACCATATATTTT. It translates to CASSLGTGNTIYF. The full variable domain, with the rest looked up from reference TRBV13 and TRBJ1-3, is AAGVIQSPRHLIKEKRETATLKCYPIPRHDTVYWYQQGPGQDPQFLISFYEKMQSDKGSIPDRFSAQQFSDYHSELNMSSLELGDSALYFCASSLGTGNTIYFGEGSWLTVV.

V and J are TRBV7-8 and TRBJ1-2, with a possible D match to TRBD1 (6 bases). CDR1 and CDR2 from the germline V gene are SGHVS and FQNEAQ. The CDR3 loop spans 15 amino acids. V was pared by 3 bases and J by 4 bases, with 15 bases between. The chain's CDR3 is CASSLTQGLGYGYTF. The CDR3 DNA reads TGTGCCAGCAGCTTGACACAGGGTCTGGGCTATGGCTACACCTTC.

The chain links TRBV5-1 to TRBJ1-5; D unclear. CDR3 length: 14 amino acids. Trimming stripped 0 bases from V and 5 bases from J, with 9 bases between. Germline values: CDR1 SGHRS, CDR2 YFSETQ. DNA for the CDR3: TGCGCCAGCAGCTTGGGAGGATGGGATCAGCCCCAGCATTTT. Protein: CASSLGGWDQPQHF.

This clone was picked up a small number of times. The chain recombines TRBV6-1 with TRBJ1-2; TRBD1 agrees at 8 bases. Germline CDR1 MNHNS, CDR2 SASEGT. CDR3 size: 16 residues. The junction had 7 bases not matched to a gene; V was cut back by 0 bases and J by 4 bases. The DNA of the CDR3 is TGTGCCAGCAGTGAAGCTGCAGGGGGCGCAGGCTATGGCTACACCTTC. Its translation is CASSEAAGGAGYGYTF.

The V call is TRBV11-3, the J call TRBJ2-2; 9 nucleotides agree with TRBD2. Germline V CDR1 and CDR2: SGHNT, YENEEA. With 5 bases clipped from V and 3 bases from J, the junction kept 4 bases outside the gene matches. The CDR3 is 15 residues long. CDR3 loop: CASSRRGGHTGELFF. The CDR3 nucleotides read TGTGCCAGCAGCCGGCGGGGGGGGCACACCGGGGAGCTGTTTTTT.

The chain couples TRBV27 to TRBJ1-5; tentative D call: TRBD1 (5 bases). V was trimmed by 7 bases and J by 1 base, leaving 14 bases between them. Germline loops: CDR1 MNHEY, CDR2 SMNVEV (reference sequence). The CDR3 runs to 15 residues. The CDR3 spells CASKVGGESNQPQHF. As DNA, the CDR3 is TGTGCCAGCAAGGTGGGAGGGGAGAGCAATCAGCCCCAGCATTTT.

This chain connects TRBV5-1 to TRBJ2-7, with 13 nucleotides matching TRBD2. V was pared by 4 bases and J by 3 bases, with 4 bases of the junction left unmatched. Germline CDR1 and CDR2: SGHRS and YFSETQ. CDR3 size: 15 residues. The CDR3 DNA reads TGCGCCAGCAGCCAGACTAGCGGGAGGCTCTACGAGCAGTACTTC. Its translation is CASSQTSGRLYEQYF.

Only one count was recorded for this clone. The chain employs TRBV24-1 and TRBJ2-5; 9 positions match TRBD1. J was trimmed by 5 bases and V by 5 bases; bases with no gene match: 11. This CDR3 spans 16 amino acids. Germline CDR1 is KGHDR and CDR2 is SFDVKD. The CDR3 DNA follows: TGTGCCACCAGTGCATACCGGGACAGGGATTTGGAGACCCAGTACTTC. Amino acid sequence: CATSAYRDRDLETQYF.

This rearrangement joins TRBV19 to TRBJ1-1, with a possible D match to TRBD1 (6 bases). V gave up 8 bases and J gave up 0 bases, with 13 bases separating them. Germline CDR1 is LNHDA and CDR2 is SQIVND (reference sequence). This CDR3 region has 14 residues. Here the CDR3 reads CASRKGGMNTEAFF. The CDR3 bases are TGTGCCAGTCGAAAAGGGGGAATGAACACTGAAGCTTTCTTT.

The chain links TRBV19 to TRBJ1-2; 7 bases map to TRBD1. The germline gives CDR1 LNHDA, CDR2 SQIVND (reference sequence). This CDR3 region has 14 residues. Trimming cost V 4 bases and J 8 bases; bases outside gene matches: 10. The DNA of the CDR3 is TGTGCCAGTAGTAGCGGGACAGCCCTATGGGGCTACACCTTC. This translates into CASSSGTALWGYTF.

Here the CDR3 reads CASSDTGGHYEQYF. Written as DNA, the CDR3 is TGTGCCAGCAGCGATACAGGGGGCCACTACGAGCAGTACTTC. V usage is TRBV2 and J usage is TRBJ2-7, with 9 positions matching TRBD1. The CDR3 is made up of 14 amino acids. The germline CDR1 and CDR2 sequences are SNHLY and FYNNEI. Germline trimming cut 6 bases from V and 3 bases from J; bases unmatched to any gene: 6.

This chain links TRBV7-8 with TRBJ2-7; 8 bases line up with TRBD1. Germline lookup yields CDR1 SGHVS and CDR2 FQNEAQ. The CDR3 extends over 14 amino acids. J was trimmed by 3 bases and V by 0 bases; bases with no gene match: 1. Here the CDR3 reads CASSLAGTGYEQYF. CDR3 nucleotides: TGTGCCAGCAGCTTAGCCGGGACAGGCTACGAGCAGTACTTC.

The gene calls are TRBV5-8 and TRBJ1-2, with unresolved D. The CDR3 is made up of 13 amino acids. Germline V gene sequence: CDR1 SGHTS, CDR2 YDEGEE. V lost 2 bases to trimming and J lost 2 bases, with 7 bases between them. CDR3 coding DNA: TGTGCCAGCAGCTTTGGCGGGAACTATGGCTACACCTTC. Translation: CASSFGGNYGYTF.

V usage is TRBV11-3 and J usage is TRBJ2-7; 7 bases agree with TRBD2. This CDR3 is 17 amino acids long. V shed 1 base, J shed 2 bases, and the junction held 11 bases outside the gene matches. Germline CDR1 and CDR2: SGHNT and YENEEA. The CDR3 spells CASSLVSGPSGTYEQYF. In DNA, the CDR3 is TGTGCCAGCAGCTTAGTTTCCGGGCCTAGCGGAACCTACGAGCAGTACTTC.

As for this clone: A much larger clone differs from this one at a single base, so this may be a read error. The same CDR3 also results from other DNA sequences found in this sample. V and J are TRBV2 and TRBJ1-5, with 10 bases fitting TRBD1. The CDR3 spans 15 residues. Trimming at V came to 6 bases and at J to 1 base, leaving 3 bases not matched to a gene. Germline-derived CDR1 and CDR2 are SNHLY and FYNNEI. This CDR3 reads CASRGTGDSNQPQHF. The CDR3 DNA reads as TGTGCCAGCAGAGGGACAGGGGACAGCAATCAGCCCCAGCATTTT.